The source of this TCR beta chain is a study of blood T cells in healthy people across ages. Study-wide background: T cells yielded about one barcoded beta molecule per two cells through template switching.

A second PCR, run for roughly 7 to 12 cycles, used a sample-barcoded 5' primer plus a J-beta primer mix. TCRdb reanalysed the 5' RACE reads using MiXCR and keeps one entry per CDR3 protein. This sample has 700,000 to 900,000 distinct CDR3 sequences, with roughly 25% found just once. Trimming took 1 base from V and 4 from J, leaving 15 bases between them. Germline CDR1 and CDR2: DFQATT and SNEGSKA (reference sequence). The CDR3 contains 15 residues. General study findings and limits: Older age went with lower TCR beta diversity per million T cells, in a roughly linear way.

For this clonotype: What it binds is unknown.

A further study also used this sample, focusing on T cells of mothers and their children.

The V gene is TRBV20-1, the J gene TRBJ2-3, with D perhaps TRBD1 (5 bases). This receptor was taken from a boy aged 10-17 years in good health. Sequenced input: blood. In nucleotides, the CDR3 is TGCAGTGCTAGAGGGGGCCGGATGAGTGCAGATACGCAGTATTTT. It encodes CSARGGRMSADTQYF.